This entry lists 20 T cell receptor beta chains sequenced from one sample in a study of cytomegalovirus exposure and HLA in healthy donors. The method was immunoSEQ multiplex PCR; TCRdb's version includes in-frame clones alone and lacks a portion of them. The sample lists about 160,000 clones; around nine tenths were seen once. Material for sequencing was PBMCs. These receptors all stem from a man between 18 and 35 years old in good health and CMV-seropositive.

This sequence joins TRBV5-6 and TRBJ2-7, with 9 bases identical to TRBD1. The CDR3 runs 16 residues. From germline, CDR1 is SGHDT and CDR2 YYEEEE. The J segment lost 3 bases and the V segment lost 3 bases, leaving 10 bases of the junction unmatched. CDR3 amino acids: CASSYSTGTGSYEQYF. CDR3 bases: TGTGCCAGCAGCTATTCCACCGGGACAGGGAGCTACGAGCAGTACTTC.

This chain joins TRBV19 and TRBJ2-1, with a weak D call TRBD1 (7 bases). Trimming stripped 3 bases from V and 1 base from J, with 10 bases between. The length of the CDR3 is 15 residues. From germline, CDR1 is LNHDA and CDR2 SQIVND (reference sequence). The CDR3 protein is CASSMTGRSYNEQFF. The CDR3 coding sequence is TGTGCCAGTAGTATGACAGGGAGGTCCTACAATGAGCAGTTCTTC.

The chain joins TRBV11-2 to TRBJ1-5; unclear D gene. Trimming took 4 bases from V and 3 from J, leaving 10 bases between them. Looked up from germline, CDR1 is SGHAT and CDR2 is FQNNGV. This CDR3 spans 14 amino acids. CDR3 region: CASSSSPYNQPQHF. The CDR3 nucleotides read TGTGCCAGCAGCTCTAGCCCGTACAATCAGCCCCAGCATTTT.

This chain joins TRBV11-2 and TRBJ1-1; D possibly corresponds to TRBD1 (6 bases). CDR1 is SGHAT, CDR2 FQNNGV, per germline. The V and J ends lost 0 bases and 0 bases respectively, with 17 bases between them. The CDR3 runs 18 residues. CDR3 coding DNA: TGTGCCAGCAGCTTAGATTCGTTTGGCAGGGGAATGAACACTGAAGCTTTCTTT. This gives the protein CASSLDSFGRGMNTEAFF.

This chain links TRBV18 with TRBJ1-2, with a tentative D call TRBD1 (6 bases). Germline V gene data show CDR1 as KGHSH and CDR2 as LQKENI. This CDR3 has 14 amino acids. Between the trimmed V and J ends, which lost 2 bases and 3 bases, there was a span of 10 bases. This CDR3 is CASSPAGADYGYTF. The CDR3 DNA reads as TGTGCCAGCTCACCAGCGGGGGCTGACTATGGCTACACCTTC. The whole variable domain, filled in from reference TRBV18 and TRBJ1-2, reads NAGVMQNPRHLVRRRGQEARLRCSPMKGHSHVYWYRQLPEEGLKFMVYLQKENIIDESGMPKERFSAEFPKEGPSILRIQQVVRGDSAAYFCASSPAGADYGYTFGSGTRLTVV.

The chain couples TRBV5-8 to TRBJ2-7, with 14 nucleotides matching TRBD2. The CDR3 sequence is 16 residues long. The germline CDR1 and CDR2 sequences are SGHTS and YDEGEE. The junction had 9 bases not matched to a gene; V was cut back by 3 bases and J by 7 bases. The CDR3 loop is CASSWSTSGRAGEQYF. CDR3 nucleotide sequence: TGTGCCAGCAGCTGGTCGACTAGCGGGAGGGCAGGGGAGCAGTACTTC.

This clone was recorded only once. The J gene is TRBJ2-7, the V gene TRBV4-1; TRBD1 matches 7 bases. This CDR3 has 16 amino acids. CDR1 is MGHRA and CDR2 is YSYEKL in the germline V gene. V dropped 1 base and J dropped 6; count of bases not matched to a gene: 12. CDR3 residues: CASSQAHPQQGREQYF. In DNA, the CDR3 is TGCGCCAGCAGCCAAGCCCACCCGCAACAGGGGCGCGAGCAGTACTTC.

DNA for the CDR3: TGTGCCGGCCGCCGGGAGAACACCGGGGAGCTGTTTTTT. Encoded protein: CAGRRENTGELFF. The chain employs TRBV6-6 and TRBJ2-2; possible D gene TRBD2, 5 bases. CDR1 and CDR2 (germline): MNHNY, SVGAGI (reference sequence). V was pared by 11 bases and J by 1 base, with 11 bases between. The length of the CDR3 is 13 residues.

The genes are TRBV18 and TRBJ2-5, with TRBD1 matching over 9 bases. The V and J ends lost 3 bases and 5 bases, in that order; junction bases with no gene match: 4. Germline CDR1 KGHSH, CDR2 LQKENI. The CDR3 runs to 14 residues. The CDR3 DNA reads TGTGCCAGCTCACCCGGGACAGGGTTGGAGACCCAGTACTTC. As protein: CASSPGTGLETQYF.

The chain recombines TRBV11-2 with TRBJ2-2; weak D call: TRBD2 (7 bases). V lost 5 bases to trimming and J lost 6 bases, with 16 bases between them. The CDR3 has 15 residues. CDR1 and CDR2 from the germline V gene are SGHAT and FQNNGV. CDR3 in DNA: TGTGCCAGCAGCGGAGGGGGGAGGGCCGCCGGGGAGCTGTTTTTT. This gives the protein CASSGGGRAAGELFF.

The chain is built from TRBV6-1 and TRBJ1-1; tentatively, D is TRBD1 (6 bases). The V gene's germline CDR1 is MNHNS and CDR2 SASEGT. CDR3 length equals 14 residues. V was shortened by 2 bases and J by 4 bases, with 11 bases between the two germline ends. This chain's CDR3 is CASSERRGGTEAFF. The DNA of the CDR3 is TGTGCCAGCAGTGAACGCAGGGGTGGCACTGAAGCTTTCTTT.

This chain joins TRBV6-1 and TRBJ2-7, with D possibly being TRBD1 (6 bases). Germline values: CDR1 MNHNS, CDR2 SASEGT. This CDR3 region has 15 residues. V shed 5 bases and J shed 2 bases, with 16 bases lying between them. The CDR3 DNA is TGTGCCAGCAGTCCGGGACAAGTAAGAACCTACGAGCAGTACTTC. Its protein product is CASSPGQVRTYEQYF.

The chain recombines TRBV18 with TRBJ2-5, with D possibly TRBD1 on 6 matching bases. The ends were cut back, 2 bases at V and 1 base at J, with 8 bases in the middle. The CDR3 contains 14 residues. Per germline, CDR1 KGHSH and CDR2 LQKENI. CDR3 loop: CASSPGQLQETQYF. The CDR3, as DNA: TGTGCCAGCTCACCAGGACAGCTCCAAGAGACCCAGTACTTC.

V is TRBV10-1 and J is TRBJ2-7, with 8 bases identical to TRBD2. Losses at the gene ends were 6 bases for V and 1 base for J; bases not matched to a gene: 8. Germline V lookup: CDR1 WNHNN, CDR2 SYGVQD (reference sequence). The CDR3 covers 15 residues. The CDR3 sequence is CASSSSGASSYEQYF. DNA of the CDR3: TGCGCCAGCAGCAGTAGCGGGGCATCGTCCTACGAGCAGTACTTC.

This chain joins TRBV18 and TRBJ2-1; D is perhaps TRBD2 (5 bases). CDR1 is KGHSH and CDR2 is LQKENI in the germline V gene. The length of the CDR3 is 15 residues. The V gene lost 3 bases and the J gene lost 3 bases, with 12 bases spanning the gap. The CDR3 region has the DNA TGTGCCAGCTCACCCCGGGTAGCGTTCTACAATGAGCAGTTCTTC. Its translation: CASSPRVAFYNEQFF.

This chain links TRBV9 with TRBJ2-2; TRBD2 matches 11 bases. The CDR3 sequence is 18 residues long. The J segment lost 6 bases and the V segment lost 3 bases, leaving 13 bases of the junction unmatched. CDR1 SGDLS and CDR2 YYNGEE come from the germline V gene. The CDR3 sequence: CASSGVLAGVVGSGELFF. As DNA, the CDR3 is TGTGCCAGCAGCGGGGTACTAGCGGGAGTGGTTGGGTCCGGGGAGCTGTTTTTT.

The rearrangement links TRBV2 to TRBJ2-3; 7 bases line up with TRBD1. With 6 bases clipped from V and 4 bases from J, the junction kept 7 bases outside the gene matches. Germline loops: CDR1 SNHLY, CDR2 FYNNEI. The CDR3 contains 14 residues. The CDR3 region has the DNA TGTGCCAGCAGAAGACAGGGTATCTCAGATACGCAGTATTTT. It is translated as CASRRQGISDTQYF.

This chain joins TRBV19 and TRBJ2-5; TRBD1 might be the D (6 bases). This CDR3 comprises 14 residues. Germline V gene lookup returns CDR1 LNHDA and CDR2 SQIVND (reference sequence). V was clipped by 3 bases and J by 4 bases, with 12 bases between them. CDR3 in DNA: TGTGCCAGTAGTATCCTAGGACAGAGAGAGACCCAGTACTTC. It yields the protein CASSILGQRETQYF.

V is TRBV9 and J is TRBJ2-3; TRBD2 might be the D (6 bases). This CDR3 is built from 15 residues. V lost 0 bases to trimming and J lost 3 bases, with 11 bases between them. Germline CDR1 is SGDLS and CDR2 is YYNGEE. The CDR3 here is CASSVAGRATDTQYF. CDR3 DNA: TGTGCCAGCAGCGTAGCCGGGAGAGCGACAGATACGCAGTATTTT.

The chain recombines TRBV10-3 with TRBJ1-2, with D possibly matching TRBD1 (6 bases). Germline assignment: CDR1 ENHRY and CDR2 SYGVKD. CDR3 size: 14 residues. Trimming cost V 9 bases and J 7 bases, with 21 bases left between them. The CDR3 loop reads CAIRDMGATGGYTF. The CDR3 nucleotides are TGTGCCATACGGGACATGGGGGCAACCGGTGGCTACACCTTC.